This TCR beta chain was sequenced during a study of Ad26.COV2.S vaccination and SARS-CoV-2 variants. Study-level background: Ad26.COV2.S arm of COV1001 included the donor. Intramuscular Ad26.COV2.S at 5x10^10 or 1x10^11 viral particles.

The treatment is: some 20 received Ad26.COV2.S at low or high dose, single or two shots; about 5 received placebo; per-sample allocation not given. Material that was analyzed had been drawn on day 63 after the first vaccine or placebo injection. TCRdb keeps only in-frame clones here, not all; method: immunoSEQ multiplex PCR. Counted here are about 380,000 clones, about 80% occurring once; the ten biggest clones make up about 8%. As for this clone: Its specificity is not known.

Points from the study as a whole: Breadth and depth estimates from TCRs may understate total T cell responses.

This clonotype was sampled from a person aged 18-65 years who received the Ad26.COV2.S COVID-19 vaccine or a placebo. The material was peripheral blood, obtained in a trial of Ad26.COV2.S vaccine versus placebo.

The CDR3 nucleotides are TGTGCCAGCAGCTTGGCTTCGGGTCTTAAGGGAGCTTTCTTT. Its translation is CASSLASGLKGAFF. The chain has TRBV5-6 and TRBJ1-1; D unclear. The CDR3 loop spans 14 amino acids. CDR1 and CDR2 from the germline V gene are SGHDT and YYEEEE. Trimming took 0 bases from V and 10 from J, leaving 16 bases between them.